These 4 T cell receptor beta chains came from one sample sequenced in a study of blood T cell repertoires in COVID-19. Sequencing was performed with immunoSEQ multiplex PCR; in TCRdb, only in-frame clones are kept and a portion is missing. The table has about 170,000 clones, 84% seen once. Material for sequencing was peripheral blood. All receptors derive from a man aged 40-49 years who had recovered from COVID-19.

CDR3 amino acids: CASSDFRDRPLYEQYF. The CDR3 coding sequence is TGTGCCAGCAGCGATTTCCGGGACAGGCCTCTCTACGAGCAGTACTTC. The rearrangement joins TRBV14 to TRBJ2-7, with 8 nucleotides matching TRBD1. V dropped 5 bases and J dropped 3; count of bases not matched to a gene: 12. The CDR3 extends over 16 amino acids. Germline V lookup: CDR1 SGHDN, CDR2 FVKESK. The full variable domain, its missing parts supplied by reference TRBV14 and TRBJ2-7, is EAGVTQFPSHSVIEKGQTVTLRCDPISGHDNLYWYRRVMGKEIKFLLHFVKESKQDESGMPNNRFLAERTGGTYSTLKVQPAELEDSGVYFCASSDFRDRPLYEQYFGPGTRLTVT.

This chain joins TRBV5-6 and TRBJ1-5; D might be TRBD1 (5 bases). V was trimmed by 1 base and J by 0 bases, leaving 11 bases between them. The CDR3 is 16 amino acids. The V gene's germline CDR1 is SGHDT and CDR2 YYEEEE. The CDR3 reads CASSLSGRYSNQPQHF. In DNA, the CDR3 is TGTGCCAGCAGCTTGTCAGGGCGGTATAGCAATCAGCCCCAGCATTTT.

The V gene is TRBV9, the J gene TRBJ2-7, with 11 nucleotides matching TRBD1. The length of the CDR3 is 15 residues. Germline loops: CDR1 SGDLS, CDR2 YYNGEE. V was pared by 0 bases and J by 5 bases, with 4 bases of the junction left unmatched. CDR3 nucleotide sequence: TGTGCCAGCAGCGTAGAGGGACAGGGGGTCCACGAGCAGTACTTC. This gives the protein CASSVEGQGVHEQYF.

The chain links TRBV6-4 to TRBJ1-6; TRBD1 might be the D (5 bases). From germline, CDR1 is MRHNA and CDR2 SNTAGT. The length of the CDR3 is 16 residues. V lost 4 bases, J lost 4 bases, and 14 bases lay in between. The CDR3: CASSATDSKYNSPLHF. In nucleotides, the CDR3 is TGTGCCAGCAGTGCCACTGACAGTAAGTATAATTCACCCCTCCACTTT.